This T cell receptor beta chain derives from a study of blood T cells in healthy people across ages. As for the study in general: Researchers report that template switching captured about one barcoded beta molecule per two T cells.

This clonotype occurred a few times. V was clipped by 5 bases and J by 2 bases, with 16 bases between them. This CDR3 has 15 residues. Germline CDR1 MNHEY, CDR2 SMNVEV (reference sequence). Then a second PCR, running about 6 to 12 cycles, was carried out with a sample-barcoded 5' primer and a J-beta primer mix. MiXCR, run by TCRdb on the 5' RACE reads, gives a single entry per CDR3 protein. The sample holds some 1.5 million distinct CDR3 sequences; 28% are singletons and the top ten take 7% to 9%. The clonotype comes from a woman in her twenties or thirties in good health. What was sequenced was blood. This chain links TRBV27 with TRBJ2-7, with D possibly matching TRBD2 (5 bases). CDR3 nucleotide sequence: TGTGCCAGCAGTCTTAGCCCAACTAGGCCCTACGAGCAGTACTTC. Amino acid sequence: CASSLSPTRPYEQYF.